This TCR beta chain emerged from a study of T-cell memory formation after mild COVID-19. Study-level background: TCR clustering was largely donor specific.

Broader study findings: Among clones peaking at day 37 in the second wave, SARS-CoV-2 specificity remained unconfirmed. In pre-infection memory, a portion of responding clones appeared, which suggested that cross-reactive memory joined. Chiefly within CM and EM were the contracting CD4+ clones; CD8+ ones were within EMRA.

This CDR3 has 16 residues. CDR1 MNHGY and CDR2 SVAAGI come from the germline V gene. V dropped 5 bases and J dropped 2; count of bases not matched to a gene: 6. Details on this clonotype: No antigen is known for it.

TCRdb independently ran MiXCR on the 5' RACE reads; one entry per CDR3 protein. The sample carries some 600,000 distinct CDR3 sequences, roughly a sixth recorded once. Sequencing was performed on PBMCs or a T cell subset sorted from them (not recorded which). The chain uses TRBV6-9 and TRBJ2-6, with 7 bases identical to TRBD1. The TCR comes from an adult woman who had mild COVID-19 (a few samples of this study predate the infection). Cell type and time point are not known. The CDR3 DNA is TGTGCCAGCAGTCGAGGAAGGGGGCCTGGGGCCAACGTCCTGACTTTC. Amino acid sequence: CASSRGRGPGANVLTF.